This T cell receptor beta chain stems from a study of control samples from healthy donors and cancer patients. Clones were sequenced by immunoSEQ multiplex PCR, and TCRdb holds only the in-frame ones, with some missing. The sample lists under 130,000 clones, approximately 90% occurring once. Germline V lookup: CDR1 SGDLS, CDR2 YYNGEE. The CDR3 extends over 15 amino acids. The V gene end was trimmed by 0 bases and the J gene end by 4 bases; junction bases not matched to a gene: 5. The receptor was derived from a man aged 55 to 70 with lung cancer. Sequenced material: PBMCs. V and J are TRBV9 and TRBJ1-1; TRBD1 matches at 8 bases. The CDR3 nucleotides are TGTGCCAGCAGCGTAGAGGGGACAGGTCTCACTGAAGCTTTCTTT. This codes for CASSVEGTGLTEAFF.